This T cell receptor (beta chain) is drawn from a study of beta chain features in type 1 diabetes. Expressed TCRB transcripts got sequenced, as all isolated RNA was reverse transcribed. Naive, central memory and regulatory T cell samples averaged about 3.57 million immunoSEQ reads each. TCRdb's table, derived via immunoSEQ multiplex PCR, lists solely in-frame clones and lacks some. The sample comprises about 660,000 clones, around 15% of which are singletons, and 0.03% to 0.045% rests with the top ten. Germline values: CDR1 SGHAT, CDR2 FQNNGV. The CDR3 covers 13 residues. V trimming: 4 bases; J trimming: 7 bases; junction bases outside the gene matches: 3. There are a few counts of this clone. The antigen is undetermined. Overall study findings and caveats: There were fewer insertions and more deletions at the VDJ junctions of type 1 diabetes patients. In all four CD4+ subsets, TCRB CDR3 length was significantly, moderately reduced in type 1 diabetes. A potential influence of HLA type upon TCRB rearrangement remained unresolved herein. Compared to healthy donors, patients appeared to have naive, central memory and Treg TCRB repertoires that were more alike.

The sequence was collected from a man between 18 and 29 years old with type 1 diabetes. Material: naive CD4+ T cells from blood. J is TRBJ2-2 and V is TRBV11-2; 7 positions match TRBD2. This CDR3 is CASSSQRGGELFF. The CDR3, as DNA: TGTGCCAGCAGCTCCCAGCGGGGCGGGGAGCTGTTTTTT.